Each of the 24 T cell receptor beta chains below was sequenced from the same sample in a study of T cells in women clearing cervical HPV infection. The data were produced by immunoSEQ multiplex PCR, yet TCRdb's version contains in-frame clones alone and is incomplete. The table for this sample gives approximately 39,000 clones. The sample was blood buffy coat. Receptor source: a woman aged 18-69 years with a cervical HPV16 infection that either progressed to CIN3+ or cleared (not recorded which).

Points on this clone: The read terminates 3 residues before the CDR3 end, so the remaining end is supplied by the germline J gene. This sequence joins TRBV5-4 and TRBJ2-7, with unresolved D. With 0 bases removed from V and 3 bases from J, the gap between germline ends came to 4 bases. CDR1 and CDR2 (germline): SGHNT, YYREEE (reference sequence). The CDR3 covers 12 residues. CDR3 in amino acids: CASSLDFYEQYF. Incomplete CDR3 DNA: TGTGCCAGCAGCTTGGACTTCTACGAG.

The CDR3 reads CASSTASGNTIYF. The CDR3 DNA, read in part, is TGTGCCAGCTCAACAGCCTCTGGAAACACC. V usage is TRBV18 and J usage is TRBJ1-3; no reliable D call. Read coverage stops 3 residues before the CDR3 terminus; the germline J gene supplies the remainder. Deletions cut 5 bases from V and 0 bases from J, with 5 bases between. The CDR3 covers 13 residues. Germline V CDR1 and CDR2: KGHSH, LQKENI.

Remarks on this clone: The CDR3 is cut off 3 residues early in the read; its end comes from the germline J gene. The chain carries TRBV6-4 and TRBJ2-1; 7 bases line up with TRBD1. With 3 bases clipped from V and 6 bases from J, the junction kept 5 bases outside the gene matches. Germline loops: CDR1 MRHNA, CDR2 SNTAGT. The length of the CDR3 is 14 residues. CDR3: CASSEGPGGNEQFF. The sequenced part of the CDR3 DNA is TGTGCCAGCAGTGAAGGTCCAGGGGGCAATGAG.

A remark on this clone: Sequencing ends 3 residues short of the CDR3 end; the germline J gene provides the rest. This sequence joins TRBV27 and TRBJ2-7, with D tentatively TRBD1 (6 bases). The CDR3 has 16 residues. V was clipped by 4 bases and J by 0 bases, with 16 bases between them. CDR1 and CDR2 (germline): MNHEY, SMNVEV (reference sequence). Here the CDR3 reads CASSSRWTEHSYEQYF. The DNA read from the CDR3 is TGTGCCAGCAGTTCCCGTTGGACAGAGCACTCCTACGAG.

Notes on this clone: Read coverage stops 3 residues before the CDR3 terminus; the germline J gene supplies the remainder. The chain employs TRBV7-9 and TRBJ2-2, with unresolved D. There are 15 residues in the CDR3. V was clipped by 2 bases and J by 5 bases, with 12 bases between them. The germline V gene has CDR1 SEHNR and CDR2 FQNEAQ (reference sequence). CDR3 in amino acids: CASSLSLDITGELFF. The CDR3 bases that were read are TGTGCCAGCAGCTTATCCCTTGACATTACCGGGGAG.

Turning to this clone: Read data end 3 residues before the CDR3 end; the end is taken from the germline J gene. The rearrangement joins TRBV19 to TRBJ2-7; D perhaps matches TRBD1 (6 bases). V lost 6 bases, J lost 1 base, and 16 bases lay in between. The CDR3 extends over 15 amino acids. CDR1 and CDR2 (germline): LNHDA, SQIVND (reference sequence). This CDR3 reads CASRWGAGESYEQYF. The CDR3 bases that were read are TGTGCCAGTAGGTGGGGTGCAGGGGAATCCTACGAG.

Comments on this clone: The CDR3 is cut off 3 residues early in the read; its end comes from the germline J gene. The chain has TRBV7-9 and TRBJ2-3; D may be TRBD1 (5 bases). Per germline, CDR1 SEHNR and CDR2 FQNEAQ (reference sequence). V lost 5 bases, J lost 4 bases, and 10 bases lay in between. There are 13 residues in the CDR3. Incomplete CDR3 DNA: TGTGCCAGCAGCGGGATGGGGCCAGATACG. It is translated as CASSGMGPDT. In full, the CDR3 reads CASSGMGPDTQYF.

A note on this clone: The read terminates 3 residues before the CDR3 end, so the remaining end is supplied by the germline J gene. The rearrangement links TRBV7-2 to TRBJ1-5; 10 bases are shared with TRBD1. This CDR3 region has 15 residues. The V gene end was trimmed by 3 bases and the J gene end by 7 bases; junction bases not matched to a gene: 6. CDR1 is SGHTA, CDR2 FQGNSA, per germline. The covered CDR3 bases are TGTGCCAGCAGCTTGGAGGGACAGGGGTTCCAGCCC. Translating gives CASSLEGQGFQP. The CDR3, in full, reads CASSLEGQGFQPQHF. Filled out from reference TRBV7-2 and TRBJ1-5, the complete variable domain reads GAGVSQSPSNKVTEKGKDVELRCDPISGHTALYWYRQSLGQGLEFLIYFQGNSAPDKSGLPSDRFSAERTGGSVSTLTIQRTQQEDSAVYLCASSLEGQGFQPQHFGDGTRLSIL.

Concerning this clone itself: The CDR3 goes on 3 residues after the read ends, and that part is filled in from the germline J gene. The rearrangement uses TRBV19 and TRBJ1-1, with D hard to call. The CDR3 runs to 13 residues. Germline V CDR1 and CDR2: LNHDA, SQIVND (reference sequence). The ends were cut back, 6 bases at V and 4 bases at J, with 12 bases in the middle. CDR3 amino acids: CASRGGRSTEAFF. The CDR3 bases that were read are TGTGCCAGTAGGGGCGGGCGTAGCACTGAA.

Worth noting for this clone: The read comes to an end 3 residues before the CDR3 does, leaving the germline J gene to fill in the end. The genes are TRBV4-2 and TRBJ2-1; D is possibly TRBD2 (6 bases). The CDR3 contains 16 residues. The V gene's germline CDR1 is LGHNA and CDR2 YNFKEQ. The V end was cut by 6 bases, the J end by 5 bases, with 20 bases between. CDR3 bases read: TGTGCCAGCAGTATCCGACTAGTCGGGTTTGACAATGAG. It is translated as CASSIRLVGFDNE. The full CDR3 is CASSIRLVGFDNEQFF.

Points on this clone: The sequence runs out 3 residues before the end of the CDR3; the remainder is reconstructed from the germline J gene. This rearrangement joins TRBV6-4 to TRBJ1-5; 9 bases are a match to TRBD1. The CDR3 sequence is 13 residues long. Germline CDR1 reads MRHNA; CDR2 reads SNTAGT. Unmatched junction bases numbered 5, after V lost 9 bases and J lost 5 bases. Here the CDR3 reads CASGQGQYQPQHF. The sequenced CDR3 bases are TGTGCCAGTGGACAGGGGCAATATCAGCCC.

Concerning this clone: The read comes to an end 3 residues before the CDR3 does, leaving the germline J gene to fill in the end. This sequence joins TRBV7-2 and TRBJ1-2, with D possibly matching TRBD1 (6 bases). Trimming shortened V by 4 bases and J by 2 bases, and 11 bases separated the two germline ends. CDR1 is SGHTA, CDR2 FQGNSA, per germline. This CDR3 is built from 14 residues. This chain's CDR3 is CASSSWTANYGYTF. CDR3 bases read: TGTGCCAGCAGCTCCTGGACAGCAAACTATGGC. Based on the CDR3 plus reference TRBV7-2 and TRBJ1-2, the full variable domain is GAGVSQSPSNKVTEKGKDVELRCDPISGHTALYWYRQSLGQGLEFLIYFQGNSAPDKSGLPSDRFSAERTGGSVSTLTIQRTQQEDSAVYLCASSSWTANYGYTFGSGTRLTVV.

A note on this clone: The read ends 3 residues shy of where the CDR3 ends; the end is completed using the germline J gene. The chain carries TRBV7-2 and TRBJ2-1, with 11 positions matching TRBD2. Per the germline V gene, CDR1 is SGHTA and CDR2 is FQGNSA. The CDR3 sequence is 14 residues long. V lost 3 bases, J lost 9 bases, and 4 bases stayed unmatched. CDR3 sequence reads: CASSLGLAATEQFF. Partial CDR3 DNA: TGTGCCAGCAGCTTGGGACTAGCGGCAACTGAG.

The CDR3 sequence is CASSQVQGISDTEAFF. CDR3 DNA, as far as it was read: TGTGCCAGCAGTCAAGTCCAGGGTATAAGCGACACTGAA. The gene calls are TRBV13 and TRBJ1-1, with D tentatively TRBD1 (5 bases). The CDR3 end falls 3 residues outside the read, so it is completed with the germline J gene. Germline CDR1 PRHDT, CDR2 FYEKMQ (reference sequence). Trimming left V 6 bases short and J 3 bases short, with 20 bases between. This CDR3 contains 16 residues. Full variable domain (outside the CDR3, taken from reference TRBV13 and TRBJ1-1): AAGVIQSPRHLIKEKRETATLKCYPIPRHDTVYWYQQGPGQDPQFLISFYEKMQSDKGSIPDRFSAQQFSDYHSELNMSSLELGDSALYFCASSQVQGISDTEAFFGQGTRLTVV.

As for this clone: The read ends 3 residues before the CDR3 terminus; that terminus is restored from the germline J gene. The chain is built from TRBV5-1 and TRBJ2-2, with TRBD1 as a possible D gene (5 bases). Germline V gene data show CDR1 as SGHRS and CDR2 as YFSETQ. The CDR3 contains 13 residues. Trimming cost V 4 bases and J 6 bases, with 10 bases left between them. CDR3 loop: CASSIEGAGELFF. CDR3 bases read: TGCGCCAGCAGCATAGAAGGGGCCGGGGAG.

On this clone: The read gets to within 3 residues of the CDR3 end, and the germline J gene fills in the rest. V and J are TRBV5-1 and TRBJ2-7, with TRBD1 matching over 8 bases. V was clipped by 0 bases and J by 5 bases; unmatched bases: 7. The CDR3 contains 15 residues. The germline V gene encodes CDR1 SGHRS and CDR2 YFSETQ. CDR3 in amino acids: CASSLAGQGVDEQYF. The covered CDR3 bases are TGCGCCAGCAGCTTGGCTGGACAGGGTGTCGACGAG. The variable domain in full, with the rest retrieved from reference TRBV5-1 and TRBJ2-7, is KAGVTQTPRYLIKTRGQQVTLSCSPISGHRSVSWYQQTPGQGLQFLFEYFSETQRNKGNFPGRFSGRQFSNSRSEMNVSTLELGDSALYLCASSLAGQGVDEQYFGPGTRLTVT.

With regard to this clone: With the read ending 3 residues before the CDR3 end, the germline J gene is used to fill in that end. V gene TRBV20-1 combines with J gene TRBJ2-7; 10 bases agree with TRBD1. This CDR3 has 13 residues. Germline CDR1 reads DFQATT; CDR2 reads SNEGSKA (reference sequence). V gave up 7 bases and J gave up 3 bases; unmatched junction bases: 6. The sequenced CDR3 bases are TGCAGTGTCCGACAGGGGGCGCTCTACGAG. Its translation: CSVRQGALYE. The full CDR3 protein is CSVRQGALYEQYF.

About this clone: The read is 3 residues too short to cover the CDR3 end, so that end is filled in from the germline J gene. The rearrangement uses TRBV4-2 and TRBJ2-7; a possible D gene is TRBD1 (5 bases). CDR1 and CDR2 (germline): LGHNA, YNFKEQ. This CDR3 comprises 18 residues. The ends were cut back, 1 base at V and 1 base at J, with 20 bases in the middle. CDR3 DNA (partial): TGTGCCAGCAGCCAAGGTCTGAGTGCTGGACACCCGTCCTACGAG. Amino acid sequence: CASSQGLSAGHPSYE. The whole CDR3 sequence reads CASSQGLSAGHPSYEQYF.

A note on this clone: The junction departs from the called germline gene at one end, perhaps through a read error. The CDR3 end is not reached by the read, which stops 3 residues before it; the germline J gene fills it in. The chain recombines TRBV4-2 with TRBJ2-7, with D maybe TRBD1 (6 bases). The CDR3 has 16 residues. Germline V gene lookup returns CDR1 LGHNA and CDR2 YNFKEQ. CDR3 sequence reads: CASSQWDQGLAYEQYF. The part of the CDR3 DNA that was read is TGCGCCAGCAGCCAATGGGATCAGGGGTTGGCCTACGAG.

The CDR3 loop reads CASSLTQGYNQPQHF. The sequenced CDR3 bases are TGTGCCAGCAGCTTGACACAGGGTTACAATCAGCCC. The chain recombines TRBV5-6 with TRBJ1-5, with D possibly TRBD1 on 6 matching bases. The read ends 3 residues shy of where the CDR3 ends; the end is completed using the germline J gene. Deletions cut 1 base from V and 3 bases from J, with 11 bases between. Germline CDR1 and CDR2: SGHDT and YYEEEE. The CDR3 loop spans 15 amino acids.

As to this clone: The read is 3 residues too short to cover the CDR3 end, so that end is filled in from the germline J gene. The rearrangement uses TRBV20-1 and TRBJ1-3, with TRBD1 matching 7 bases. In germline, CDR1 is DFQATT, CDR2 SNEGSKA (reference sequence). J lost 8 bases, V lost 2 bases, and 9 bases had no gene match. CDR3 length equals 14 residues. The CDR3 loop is CSARSGTERDTIYF. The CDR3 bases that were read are TGCAGTGCTAGATCCGGGACAGAGAGGGACACC.

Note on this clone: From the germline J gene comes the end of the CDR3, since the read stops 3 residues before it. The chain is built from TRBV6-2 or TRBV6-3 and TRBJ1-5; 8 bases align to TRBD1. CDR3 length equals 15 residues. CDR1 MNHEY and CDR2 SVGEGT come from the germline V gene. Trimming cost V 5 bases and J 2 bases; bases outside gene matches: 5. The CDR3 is CASSPGQAGNQPQHF. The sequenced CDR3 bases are TGTGCCAGCAGTCCGGGACAGGCGGGCAATCAGCCC.

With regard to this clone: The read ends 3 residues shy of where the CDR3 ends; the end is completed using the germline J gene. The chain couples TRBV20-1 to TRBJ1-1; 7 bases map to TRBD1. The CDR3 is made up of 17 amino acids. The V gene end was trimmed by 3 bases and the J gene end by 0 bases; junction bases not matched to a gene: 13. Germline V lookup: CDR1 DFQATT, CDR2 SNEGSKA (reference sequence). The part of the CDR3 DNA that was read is TGCAGTGCTAGCAGGCAGGGGGATACTAAATTGAACACTGAA. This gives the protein CSASRQGDTKLNTE. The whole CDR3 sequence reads CSASRQGDTKLNTEAFF.

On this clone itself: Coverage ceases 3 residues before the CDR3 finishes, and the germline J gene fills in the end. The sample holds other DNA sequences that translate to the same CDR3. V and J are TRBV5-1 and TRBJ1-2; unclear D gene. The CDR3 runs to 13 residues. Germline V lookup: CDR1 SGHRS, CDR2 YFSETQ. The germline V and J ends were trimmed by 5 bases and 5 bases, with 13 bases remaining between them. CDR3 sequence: CASRIAGDYGYTF. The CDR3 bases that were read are TGCGCCAGCAGAATTGCAGGAGATTATGGC. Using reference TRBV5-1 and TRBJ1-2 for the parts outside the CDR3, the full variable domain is KAGVTQTPRYLIKTRGQQVTLSCSPISGHRSVSWYQQTPGQGLQFLFEYFSETQRNKGNFPGRFSGRQFSNSRSEMNVSTLELGDSALYLCASRIAGDYGYTFGSGTRLTVV.